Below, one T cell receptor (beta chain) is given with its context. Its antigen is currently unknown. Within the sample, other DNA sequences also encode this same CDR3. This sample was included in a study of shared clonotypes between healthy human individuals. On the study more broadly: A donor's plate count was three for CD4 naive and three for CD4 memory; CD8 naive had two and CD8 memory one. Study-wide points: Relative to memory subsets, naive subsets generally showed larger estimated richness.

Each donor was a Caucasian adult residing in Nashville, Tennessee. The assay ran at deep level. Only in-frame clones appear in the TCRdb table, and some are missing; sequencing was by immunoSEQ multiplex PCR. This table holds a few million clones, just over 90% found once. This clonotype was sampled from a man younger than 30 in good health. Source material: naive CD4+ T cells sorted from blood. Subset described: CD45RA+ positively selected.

The CDR3 nucleotides are TGCGCCAGCAGCTTGCCAGGGGATAATTCACCCCTCCACTTT. The encoded protein is CASSLPGDNSPLHF. This rearrangement joins TRBV5-1 to TRBJ1-6; a weak D match, TRBD1 (6 bases). This CDR3 is 14 amino acids long. CDR1 and CDR2 (germline): SGHRS, YFSETQ. The germline V and J ends were trimmed by 1 base and 5 bases, with 7 bases remaining between them.